This T cell receptor beta chain was sequenced for a study of blood T cells in healthy people across ages. Alongside a J-beta primer mix, a sample-barcoded 5' primer served in a second PCR lasting about 7 to 11 cycles. In TCRdb, the 5' RACE reads were re-called with MiXCR into one record per CDR3 protein. The sample has more than 1,400,000 distinct CDR3 sequences, 42% seen once. Germline CDR1 is SQVTM and CDR2 is ANQGSEA. After removal of 4 bases from V and 5 bases from J, the junction contained 10 bases not matched to a gene. The CDR3 loop spans 15 amino acids. V is TRBV29-1 and J is TRBJ2-3, with 9 bases identical to TRBD2. The source of this sequence is a woman under 30 in good health. The sample comprised blood. CDR3 DNA sequence: TGCAGCGTTGTGGGGCCAGCGGGGGGCCAAGATACGCAGTATTTT. Translation: CSVVGPAGGQDTQYF.